This TCR beta chain was sequenced in a study of metastatic and nonmetastatic thyroid tumors. Overall study: Comparison of repertoires was carried out across blood and tumor or nodule tissue from malignant and benign thyroid patients.

The J segment lost 8 bases and the V segment lost 4 bases, leaving 5 bases of the junction unmatched. CDR3 length: 12 amino acids. Looked up from germline, CDR1 is DFQATT and CDR2 is SNEGSKA (reference sequence). Nobody among the patients had been given any treatment before thyroid surgery. Study conclusions and caveats: According to reports, the diversity of TCR beta was significantly higher in malignant thyroid tumors than in benign nodules, and this held in both blood and tumor samples.

Original analysis: CDR3 was compared across clinicopathological groups, and the resulting differences were used to build a distant-metastasis classifier for papillary thyroid cancer. TCRdb ran MiXCR on the PCR reads. TCRdb, not the authors, supplied the V and J calls. The data show tens of thousands of clones, with around 26% seen just once and roughly 8.8% held by the top ten. This clone was counted many times. Its antigen is still unknown. The sample was blood. The chain has TRBV20-1 and TRBJ1-2, with 9 positions matching TRBD1. The clonotype originates from a female donor with papillary thyroid cancer or a benign thyroid nodule (not recorded which). Some clones in this sample may be carry-over from other donors' samples. The CDR3 sequence is CSATDRGDGYTF. The CDR3 region has the DNA TGCAGTGCTACCGACAGGGGGGACGGCTACACCTTC.